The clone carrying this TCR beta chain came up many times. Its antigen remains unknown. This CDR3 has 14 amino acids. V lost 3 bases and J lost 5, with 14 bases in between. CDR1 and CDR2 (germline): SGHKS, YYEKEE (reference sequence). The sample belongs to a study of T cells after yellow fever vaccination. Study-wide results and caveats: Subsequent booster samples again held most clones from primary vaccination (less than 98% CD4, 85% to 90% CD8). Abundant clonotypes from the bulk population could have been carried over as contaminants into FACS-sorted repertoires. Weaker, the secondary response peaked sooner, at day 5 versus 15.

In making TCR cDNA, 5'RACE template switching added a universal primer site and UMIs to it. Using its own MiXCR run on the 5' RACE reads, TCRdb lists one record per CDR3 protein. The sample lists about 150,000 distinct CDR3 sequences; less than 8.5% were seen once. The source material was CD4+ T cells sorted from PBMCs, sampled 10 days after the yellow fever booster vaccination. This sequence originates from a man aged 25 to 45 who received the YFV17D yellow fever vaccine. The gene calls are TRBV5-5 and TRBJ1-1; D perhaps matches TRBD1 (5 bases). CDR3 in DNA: TGTGCCAGCAGCTATTTAATTGGGGGTACTGAAGCTTTCTTT. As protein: CASSYLIGGTEAFF.